The sample holds one count of the clone carrying this T cell receptor beta chain. Other nucleotide sequences from this sample produce the same CDR3. Germline V gene sequence: CDR1 KGHSH, CDR2 LQKENI. J lost 3 bases, V lost 6 bases, and 4 bases had no gene match. The CDR3 sequence is 13 residues long. The table came from immunoSEQ multiplex PCR; TCRdb's copy has only in-frame clones and leaves some out. The repertoire consists of 2,500,000 or so clones, with over 85% occurring once and the leading ten covering 0.35% to 0.45%. The data were obtained in a study of shared clonotypes between healthy human individuals.

Source material: naive CD4+ T cells from PBMCs. Subset described: CD45RA+ positively selected. This receptor was obtained from a man between 18 and 29 years old in good health. Some clones in this sample may be carry-over from other donors' samples. The V call is TRBV18, the J call TRBJ1-1; 7 positions match TRBD1. The CDR3 loop is CASSPQGDTEAFF. CDR3 DNA: TGTGCCAGCTCTCCCCAGGGGGACACTGAAGCTTTCTTT.